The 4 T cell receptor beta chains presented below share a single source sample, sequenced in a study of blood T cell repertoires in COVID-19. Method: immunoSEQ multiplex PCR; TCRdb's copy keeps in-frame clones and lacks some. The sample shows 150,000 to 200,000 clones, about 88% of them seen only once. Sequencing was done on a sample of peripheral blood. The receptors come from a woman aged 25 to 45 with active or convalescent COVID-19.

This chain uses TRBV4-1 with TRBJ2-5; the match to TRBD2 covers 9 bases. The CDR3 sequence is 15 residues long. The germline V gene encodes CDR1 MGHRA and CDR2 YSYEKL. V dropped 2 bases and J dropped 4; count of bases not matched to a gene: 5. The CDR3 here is CASSQIAGVGETQYF. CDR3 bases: TGCGCCAGCAGCCAAATAGCGGGAGTAGGAGAGACCCAGTACTTC.

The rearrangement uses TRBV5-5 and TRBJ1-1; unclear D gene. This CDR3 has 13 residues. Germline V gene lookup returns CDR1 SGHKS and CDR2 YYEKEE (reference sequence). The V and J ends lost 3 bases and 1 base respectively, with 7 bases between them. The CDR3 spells CASSYLANTEAFF. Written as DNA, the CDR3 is TGTGCCAGCAGCTACTTAGCGAACACTGAAGCTTTCTTT.

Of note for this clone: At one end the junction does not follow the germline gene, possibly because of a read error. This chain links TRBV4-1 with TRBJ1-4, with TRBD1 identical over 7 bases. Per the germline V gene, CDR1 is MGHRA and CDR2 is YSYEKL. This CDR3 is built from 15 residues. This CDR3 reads CASSQIPGPQPRGYF. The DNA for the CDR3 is TGCGCCAGCAGCCAAATACCGGGACCCCAGCCCAGGGGGTATTTT.

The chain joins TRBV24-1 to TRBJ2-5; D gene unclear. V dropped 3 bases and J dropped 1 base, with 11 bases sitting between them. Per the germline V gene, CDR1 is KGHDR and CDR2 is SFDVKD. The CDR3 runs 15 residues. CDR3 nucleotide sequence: TGTGCCACCAGTGATACCAGGCTCCCCCAAGAGACCCAGTACTTC. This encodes CATSDTRLPQETQYF.